Described below is a single T cell receptor (beta chain) sequence and its context. The data were taken from a study of T cell changes during pregnancy in multiple sclerosis. The repertoire was sequenced with immunoSEQ multiplex PCR; TCRdb's copy has only in-frame clones and lacks some. The sample carries some 94,000 clones, around 90% recorded once. V gave up 3 bases and J gave up 1 base; unmatched junction bases: 8. Germline-derived CDR1 and CDR2 are LGHNA and YNFKEQ. There are 17 residues in the CDR3. This receptor was identified in a female donor with multiple sclerosis, enrolled in a pregnancy study. The chain links TRBV4-2 to TRBJ2-5; 10 bases line up with TRBD2. Sequencing was performed on peripheral blood, taken in the first trimester of pregnancy. The CDR3 bases are TGTGCCAGCAGCCAGCAGAGCGGGAGGGTCCTCCAAGAGACCCAGTACTTC. This gives the protein CASSQQSGRVLQETQYF.